Below, 5 T cell receptor beta chains from the same sample are listed, as sequenced in a study of cytotoxic CD8 clonotypes in ibrutinib-treated CLL. The table came from immunoSEQ multiplex PCR; TCRdb's copy has only in-frame clones and leaves some out. The data show more than 35,000 clones, with about two thirds seen just once and roughly a sixth held by the top ten. Sequencing used PBMCs, obtained at disease progression, from a patient treated with ibrutinib. The receptors here all came from a human donor with chronic lymphocytic leukemia.

V gene TRBV6-1 combines with J gene TRBJ2-3, with D unclear. CDR1 is MNHNS and CDR2 is SASEGT in the germline V gene. Trimming took 6 bases from V and 5 from J, leaving 9 bases between them. The CDR3 contains 12 residues. This CDR3 is CASRGNGDTQYF. Here the CDR3 DNA reads TGTGCCAGCAGGGGGAATGGAGATACGCAGTATTTT.

This clone was counted at least ten times. CDR3: CASSHGSGNTIYF. CDR3 bases: TGTGCCAGCAGCCACGGGTCTGGAAACACCATATATTTT. The V call is TRBV7-9, the J call TRBJ1-3, with no clear D. Trimming stripped 5 bases from V and 1 base from J, with 6 bases between. This CDR3 is 13 amino acids long. Germline V gene sequence: CDR1 SEHNR, CDR2 FQNEAQ (reference sequence).

The chain employs TRBV5-1 and TRBJ2-3; tentatively, D is TRBD2 (6 bases). The V end lost 8 bases, the J end lost 8 bases, and 18 bases lay between the germline ends. The germline V gene encodes CDR1 SGHRS and CDR2 YFSETQ. The CDR3 covers 13 residues. CDR3 sequence: CASNMEGQGTQYF. CDR3 nucleotides: TGCGCCAGTAACATGGAGGGTCAAGGTACGCAGTATTTT. The complete variable domain, with remaining parts taken from reference TRBV5-1 and TRBJ2-3, reads KAGVTQTPRYLIKTRGQQVTLSCSPISGHRSVSWYQQTPGQGLQFLFEYFSETQRNKGNFPGRFSGRQFSNSRSEMNVSTLELGDSALYLCASNMEGQGTQYFGPGTRLTVL.

J is TRBJ2-1 and V is TRBV19, with D perhaps TRBD2 (6 bases). CDR1 is LNHDA and CDR2 is SQIVND in the germline V gene (reference sequence). V was trimmed by 3 bases and J by 0 bases, leaving 9 bases between them. The CDR3 totals 15 residues. The DNA of the CDR3 is TGTGCCAGTAGTATTGCGGGGAACTCCTACAATGAGCAGTTCTTC. Protein sequence: CASSIAGNSYNEQFF. Full variable domain (missing parts from reference TRBV19 and TRBJ2-1): DGGITQSPKYLFRKEGQNVTLSCEQNLNHDAMYWYRQDPGQGLRLIYYSQIVNDFQKGDIAEGYSVSREKKESFPLTVTSAQKNPTAFYLCASSIAGNSYNEQFFGPGTRLTVL.

The chain combines TRBV7-9 with TRBJ2-2; weak D call: TRBD2 (6 bases). The CDR3 sequence is 14 residues long. Germline CDR1 reads SEHNR; CDR2 reads FQNEAQ (reference sequence). With 5 bases removed from V and 4 bases from J, the gap between germline ends came to 11 bases. CDR3 protein: CASSVRGLTGELFF. In DNA form, the CDR3 reads TGTGCCAGCAGCGTCCGGGGACTCACCGGGGAGCTGTTTTTT.